These T cell receptor beta chains were read from a single sample in a study of cytomegalovirus exposure and HLA in healthy donors. This table comes from immunoSEQ multiplex PCR, and its TCRdb copy is limited to in-frame clones, with some not included. This sample yields about 55,000 clones, of which 82% are seen a single time; roughly 1.6% belongs to the top ten. Material: PBMCs. The source of these receptors is a man aged 30-40 years in good health and CMV-seronegative. Each CDR3 is given with its conserved first and last residue. A D gene is named only where the DNA matches it firmly. Size is omitted from some rows. Given values are once, few, many or a class for expanded clones.

TRBV6-1,once,TRBJ1-2,15,-,CASFLGSPGILGYTF,TGTGCCAGCTTCTTGGGTAGTCCGGGGATACTTGGCTACACCTTC
TRBV4-1,-,TRBJ1-2,14,-,CASSQDPQNVGYTF,TGCGCCAGCAGCCAAGATCCGCAGAATGTTGGCTACACCTTC
TRBV30,-,TRBJ1-1,14,TRBD1,CAWSRGQGLVEAFF,TGTGCCTGGTCCAGGGGACAGGGTCTGGTAGAAGCTTTCTTT
TRBV11-3,-,TRBJ1-1,13,-,CASSLVGNTEAFF,TGTGCCAGCAGCTTAGTCGGGAACACTGAAGCTTTCTTT
TRBV4-1,-,TRBJ2-5,15,TRBD2,CASSQPRLAEETQYF,TGCGCCAGCAGCCAGCCCCGACTAGCGGAAGAGACCCAGTACTTC
TRBV7-2,-,TRBJ2-5,19,TRBD1,CASSPFEGASPPKGETQYF,TGTGCCAGCAGCCCCTTCGAGGGGGCTAGTCCCCCAAAGGGAGAGACCCAGTACTTC
TRBV7-8,-,TRBJ1-5,17,TRBD1,CASSYGVRDRVYQPQHF,TGTGCCAGCAGCTATGGTGTCCGTGACAGGGTCTATCAGCCCCAGCATTTT
TRBV18,-,TRBJ2-1,13,-,CASSPPTGHEQFF,TGTGCCAGCTCACCACCGACAGGACATGAGCAGTTCTTC
TRBV29-1,-,TRBJ2-2,14,TRBD1,CSVRPGGSTGELFF,TGCAGCGTCCGCCCAGGGGGCAGCACCGGGGAGCTGTTTTTT
TRBV14,-,TRBJ1-1,13,TRBD1,CASSGGMNTEAFF,TGTGCCAGCTCAGGGGGGATGAACACTGAAGCTTTCTTT
TRBV5-1,-,TRBJ2-1,15,TRBD2,CASSLDSGGSNEQFF,TGCGCCAGCAGCTTGGATAGCGGGGGGAGCAATGAGCAGTTCTTC
TRBV27,once,TRBJ1-1,15,-,CASIRAERVLTEAFF,TGTGCCAGCATCCGGGCAGAGAGGGTTCTAACTGAAGCTTTCTTT
TRBV19,-,TRBJ1-5,15,-,CASSIGGLPNQPQHF,TGTGCCAGTAGTATTGGAGGTCTTCCCAATCAGCCCCAGCATTTT
TRBV29-1,-,TRBJ2-7,15,TRBD1,CSVEKLTGILYEQYF,TGCAGCGTTGAGAAGCTGACAGGGATTCTCTACGAGCAGTACTTC
TRBV6-1,few,TRBJ2-7,15,-,CASSQRTGLIYEQYF,TGTGCCAGCAGTCAACGGACTGGATTAATCTACGAGCAGTACTTC
TRBV6-1,-,TRBJ2-7,16,TRBD1,CASSGLRTGDSYEQYF,TGTGCCAGCAGTGGGTTAAGGACAGGTGACTCCTACGAGCAGTACTTC
TRBV30,-,TRBJ2-3,12,-,CAWSFNTDTQYF,TGTGCCTGGAGTTTCAATACAGATACGCAGTATTTT
TRBV27,-,TRBJ2-7,13,-,CATSPTGTYEQYF,TGTGCCACTTCCCCGACAGGCACCTACGAGCAGTACTTC
TRBV5-1,few,TRBJ2-7,17,-,CASSLALGQGPTYEQYF,TGCGCCAGCAGCTTGGCCCTGGGGCAGGGTCCGACCTACGAGCAGTACTTC
TRBV5-1,few,TRBJ2-7,15,-,CASSPRSDSSYEQYF,TGCGCCAGCAGCCCGCGCTCGGACAGCTCCTACGAGCAGTACTTC
TRBV29-1,-,TRBJ2-5,13,-,CSVTRTAKETQYF,TGCAGCGTTACAAGGACAGCTAAAGAGACCCAGTACTTC
TRBV5-1,-,TRBJ2-2,18,TRBD1,CASSAGTGTTSLTGELFF,TGCGCCAGCAGCGCCGGGACAGGGACCACTAGCTTGACCGGGGAGCTGTTTTTT
TRBV6-6,-,TRBJ1-4,15,-,CASSYYDRINEKLFF,TGTGCCAGCAGTTACTATGACAGAATTAATGAAAAACTGTTTTTT
TRBV5-4,few,TRBJ2-7,13,-,CASSLDRSYEQYF,TGTGCCAGCAGCTTGGACAGATCCTACGAGCAGTACTTC
TRBV30,-,TRBJ2-5,13,-,CAWDRIGRVAQYF,TGTGCCTGGGACCGCATAGGTCGGGTGGCCCAGTACTTC
TRBV27,few,TRBJ2-7,16,-,CASSLSRHTSSYEQYF,TGTGCCAGCAGTTTAAGCAGACATACCTCCTCCTACGAGCAGTACTTC
TRBV4-2,-,TRBJ2-5,17,TRBD2,CASSQTRGTRGIETQYF,TGTGCCAGCAGCCAAACCCGCGGGACTAGAGGGATAGAGACCCAGTACTTC
TRBV5-4,-,TRBJ2-5,15,TRBD2,CASSLRLAGRETQYF,TGTGCCAGCAGCTTGAGACTAGCGGGACGAGAGACCCAGTACTTC
TRBV6-6,-,TRBJ1-5,15,-,CASSSEGFGNQPQHF,TGTGCCAGCAGTTCGGAGGGGTTTGGCAATCAGCCCCAGCATTTT
TRBV29-1,-,TRBJ1-2,12,TRBD1,CSVADRGLGYTF,TGCAGCGTTGCTGACAGGGGGCTAGGCTACACCTTC
TRBV5-6,-,TRBJ2-2,17,-,CASSSLGRRRDTGELFF,TGTGCCAGCAGCTCCCTGGGGAGAAGGCGGGACACCGGGGAGCTGTTTTTT
TRBV13,once,TRBJ2-3,15,TRBD2,CASSVAGASTDTQYF,TGTGCCAGCAGTGTAGCGGGGGCCAGCACAGATACGCAGTATTTT
TRBV2,-,TRBJ2-1,13,-,CASSVDSNNEQFF,TGTGCCAGCAGTGTAGACTCGAACAATGAGCAGTTCTTC
TRBV30,-,TRBJ2-5,13,TRBD2,CAWSGGYQETQYF,TGTGCCTGGAGCGGGGGGTACCAAGAGACCCAGTACTTC
TRBV27,-,TRBJ2-1,15,-,CASSKTVSSYNEQFF,TGTGCCAGCAGCAAGACAGTGAGCTCCTACAATGAGCAGTTCTTC
TRBV19,-,TRBJ1-2,12,TRBD1,CASRQGSYGYTF,TGTGCCAGTCGACAGGGCAGCTATGGCTACACCTTC
TRBV9,once,TRBJ1-1,15,-,CASSAGGMVNTEAFF,TGTGCCAGCAGCGCGGGGGGAATGGTGAACACTGAAGCTTTCTTT
TRBV7-8,-,TRBJ1-2,14,-,CASSLDQGQSGYTF,TGTGCCAGCAGCCTTGACCAAGGACAGTCGGGCTACACCTTC
TRBV11-2,-,TRBJ1-6,16,-,CASSLVEGSYNSPLHF,TGTGCCAGCAGCTTAGTAGAGGGCTCCTATAATTCACCCCTCCACTTT
TRBV10-3,-,TRBJ2-1,14,-,CAISAGVKKNEQFF,TGTGCCATCAGTGCCGGGGTCAAGAAGAATGAGCAGTTCTTC
TRBV18,-,TRBJ2-7,14,-,CASSPPTLYGEQYF,TGTGCCAGCTCACCCCCGACACTCTACGGCGAGCAGTACTTC